What follows are 25 T cell receptor beta chains derived from one specimen sequenced in a study of blood T cell repertoires in COVID-19. The protocol was immunoSEQ multiplex PCR, while the TCRdb copy is restricted to in-frame clones and leaves out a portion. The sample shows roughly 66,000 clones, approximately 80% of them seen only once. Material for sequencing was peripheral blood. These receptors all stem from a man in his 60s with acute or convalescent COVID-19.

This clone appeared a single time. The chain couples TRBV18 to TRBJ1-5; maybe TRBD1 (6 bases). The CDR3 sequence is 13 residues long. Germline V CDR1 and CDR2: KGHSH, LQKENI. The germline V and J ends were trimmed by 5 bases and 7 bases, with 12 bases remaining between them. CDR3: CASSTGSGQPQHF. CDR3 DNA: TGTGCCAGCTCAACAGGGTCGGGGCAGCCCCAGCATTTT.

The sample holds a few counts of this clone. The V call is TRBV6-5, the J call TRBJ1-1; maybe TRBD1 (5 bases). Germline assignment: CDR1 MNHEY and CDR2 SVGAGI. Deletions cut 0 bases from V and 7 bases from J, with 12 bases between. The CDR3 is 14 residues long. Here the CDR3 DNA reads TGTGCCAGCAGTTACTCCCGGGGGTGGGGTGAAGCTTTCTTT. This codes for CASSYSRGWGEAFF.

The chain has TRBV5-6 and TRBJ2-7; 8 nucleotides match TRBD2. The CDR3 contains 13 residues. After removal of 5 bases from V and 3 bases from J, the junction contained 4 bases not matched to a gene. CDR1 is SGHDT, CDR2 YYEEEE, per germline. This CDR3 is CASRKRGSYEQYV. CDR3 DNA sequence: TGTGCCAGCAGAAAGCGGGGGAGCTACGAGCAGTACGTC.

This sequence joins TRBV4-3 and TRBJ2-1; D ambiguous. Deletions cut 1 base from V and 2 bases from J, with 9 bases between. Germline CDR1 is LGHNA and CDR2 is YSLEER. This CDR3 has 15 amino acids. DNA for the CDR3: TGCGCCAGCAGCCAAGCTAGGTTCCCCTACAATGAGCAGTTCTTC. Protein: CASSQARFPYNEQFF.

The chain has TRBV6-2 or TRBV6-3 and TRBJ2-7; D perhaps matches TRBD1 (5 bases). V shed 2 bases and J shed 1 base, with 12 bases lying between them. The CDR3 is made up of 15 amino acids. Germline assignment: CDR1 MNHEY and CDR2 SVGEGT. Here the CDR3 DNA reads TGTGCCAGCAGTTACGGACCGACAGATTCCTACGAGCAGTACGTC. Residues: CASSYGPTDSYEQYV.

This clone occurred a few times. The rearrangement joins TRBV11-2 to TRBJ1-4; no reliable D call. Trimming took 5 bases from V and 7 from J, leaving 20 bases between them. Germline loops: CDR1 SGHAT, CDR2 FQNNGV. The CDR3 runs 16 residues. The CDR3 is CASSASPGRTSEKLFF. CDR3 nucleotides: TGTGCCAGCAGCGCTTCCCCAGGAAGAACGAGTGAAAAACTGTTTTTT.

This rearrangement joins TRBV25-1 to TRBJ2-5; possible D gene TRBD1, 5 bases. Germline V gives CDR1 MGHDK, CDR2 SYGVNS. This CDR3 comprises 15 residues. Trimming left V 8 bases short and J 5 bases short, with 21 bases between. CDR3 coding DNA: TGTGCCAGCTCTGGGGCCCCTGTGGAGCAGGAGACCCAGTACTTC. This encodes CASSGAPVEQETQYF.

The chain couples TRBV5-4 to TRBJ2-7, with 12 bases aligning to TRBD2. Looked up from germline, CDR1 is SGHNT and CDR2 is YYREEE (reference sequence). CDR3 length: 15 amino acids. J was trimmed by 3 bases and V by 0 bases; bases with no gene match: 1. The CDR3 sequence is CASSLVGLAGYEQYF. The CDR3, as DNA: TGTGCCAGCAGCTTGGTGGGACTAGCGGGCTACGAGCAGTACTTC.

The V and J genes are TRBV14 and TRBJ2-3; 8 nucleotides match TRBD2. The V segment lost 4 bases and the J segment 8 bases; nucleotides outside the gene matches: 11. Germline assignment: CDR1 SGHDN and CDR2 FVKESK. The CDR3 spans 15 residues. The CDR3 is CASSLSGGTLGTQYF. The CDR3, as DNA: TGTGCCAGCAGCCTCAGCGGGGGAACCCTGGGTACGCAGTATTTT.

This chain's CDR3 is CASSLGLGAAGDYGYTF. The CDR3 nucleotides are TGTGCCAGCAGCTTAGGTCTTGGGGCGGCAGGGGACTATGGCTACACCTTC. J is TRBJ1-2 and V is TRBV11-2, with D perhaps TRBD1 (6 bases). V lost 1 base, J lost 3 bases, and 18 bases lay in between. The CDR3 loop spans 17 amino acids. Looked up from germline, CDR1 is SGHAT and CDR2 is FQNNGV.

The chain uses TRBV19 and TRBJ1-5; a weak D match, TRBD1 (6 bases). V was cut by 5 bases and J by 1 base, with 9 bases left in between. The CDR3 has 14 amino acids. In germline, CDR1 is LNHDA, CDR2 SQIVND (reference sequence). In nucleotides, the CDR3 is TGTGCCAGTAGTTCCCAGGGGAGCAATCAGCCCCAGCATTTT. This translates into CASSSQGSNQPQHF.

This chain connects TRBV10-1 to TRBJ1-2, with 8 bases fitting TRBD1. The CDR3 has 15 residues. The J segment lost 1 base and the V segment lost 3 bases, leaving 4 bases of the junction unmatched. Germline lookup yields CDR1 WNHNN and CDR2 SYGVQD (reference sequence). The CDR3 coding sequence is TGCGCCAGCAGTGACCTCACAGGGGGTAACTATGGCTACACCTTC. This sequence encodes CASSDLTGGNYGYTF.

This sequence joins TRBV5-1 and TRBJ2-5; D is unresolved. CDR3 length: 12 residues. Germline V gives CDR1 SGHRS, CDR2 YFSETQ. V gave up 4 bases and J gave up 1 base, with 5 bases separating them. The CDR3 spells CASSALQETQYF. CDR3 in DNA: TGCGCCAGCAGCGCGCTCCAAGAGACCCAGTACTTC.

The chain combines TRBV6-5 with TRBJ1-2, with TRBD1 as a possible D gene (6 bases). V shed 7 bases and J shed 4 bases, with 19 bases lying between them. Germline values: CDR1 MNHEY, CDR2 SVGAGI. The CDR3 sequence is 15 residues long. CDR3 sequence: CASTQGFDTVYGYTF. The DNA for the CDR3 is TGTGCCAGCACCCAGGGGTTCGATACAGTCTATGGCTACACCTTC.

This clone occurred a few times. The chain carries TRBV19 and TRBJ1-1; D gene ambiguous. The CDR3 loop spans 14 amino acids. CDR1 and CDR2 from the germline V gene are LNHDA and SQIVND (reference sequence). The V and J ends lost 3 bases and 1 base respectively, with 9 bases between them. This chain's CDR3 is CASSIGTENTEAFF. CDR3 bases: TGTGCCAGTAGTATCGGAACAGAGAACACTGAAGCTTTCTTT.

The chain joins TRBV29-1 to TRBJ2-5; D remains ambiguous. Trimming cost V 0 bases and J 9 bases, with 17 bases left between them. CDR1 SQVTM and CDR2 ANQGSEA come from the germline V gene. The CDR3 runs 14 residues. The CDR3 loop reads CSVEELYHGEAQYF. DNA for the CDR3: TGCAGCGTTGAAGAGTTATATCACGGAGAAGCCCAGTACTTC.

In its sample, this clone was seen once. The V call is TRBV10-3, the J call TRBJ2-2, with a possible D match to TRBD1 (5 bases). Trimming pared 6 bases from V and 1 base from J, leaving 9 bases between. CDR1 and CDR2 (germline): ENHRY, SYGVKD. This CDR3 has 14 residues. The chain's CDR3 is CAIRKTENTGELFF. The CDR3 DNA reads as TGTGCCATCAGAAAGACAGAGAACACCGGGGAGCTGTTTTTT.

V and J are TRBV30 and TRBJ1-1, with D perhaps matching TRBD1 (6 bases). The germline V gene has CDR1 GTSNPN and CDR2 SVGIG (reference sequence). The CDR3 contains 15 residues. Trimming stripped 1 base from V and 1 base from J, with 13 bases between. The chain's CDR3 is CAWSAIGQTNTEAFF. In DNA form, the CDR3 reads TGTGCCTGGAGTGCCATCGGACAGACGAACACTGAAGCTTTCTTT. The complete variable domain, with remaining parts taken from reference TRBV30 and TRBJ1-1, reads SQTIHQWPATLVQPVGSPLSLECTVEGTSNPNLYWYRQAAGRGLQLLFYSVGIGQISSEVPQNLSASRPQDRQFILSSKKLLLSDSGFYLCAWSAIGQTNTEAFFGQGTRLTVV.

The V call is TRBV12-3 or TRBV12-4, the J call TRBJ1-2, with D possibly matching TRBD1 (5 bases). The ends were cut back, 0 bases at V and 8 bases at J, with 10 bases in the middle. The CDR3 covers 13 residues. For the CDR3, the DNA is TGTGCCAGCAGTTTAGCGCGGGACCGAGGCTACACCTTC. Its translation: CASSLARDRGYTF.

The J gene is TRBJ1-6, the V gene TRBV30, with a tentative D call TRBD1 (5 bases). Germline-derived CDR1 and CDR2 are GTSNPN and SVGIG (reference sequence). V was clipped by 5 bases and J by 7 bases, with 15 bases between them. The CDR3 is made up of 14 amino acids. In DNA form, the CDR3 reads TGTGCCTGGTCGGTCGGGGGTCGGAATTCACCCCTCCACTTT. This translates into CAWSVGGRNSPLHF. Variable domain in full (rest from reference TRBV30 and TRBJ1-6): SQTIHQWPATLVQPVGSPLSLECTVEGTSNPNLYWYRQAAGRGLQLLFYSVGIGQISSEVPQNLSASRPQDRQFILSSKKLLLSDSGFYLCAWSVGGRNSPLHFGNGTRLTVT.

Remarks on this clone: At one end, the junction sequence differs from germline, possibly due to a read error. The V and J genes are TRBV4-3 and TRBJ2-5, with a possible D match to TRBD2 (5 bases). The CDR3 sequence is 15 residues long. CDR1 is LGHNA, CDR2 YSLEER, per germline. The CDR3 sequence is CACSQGSSGETTQYF. The CDR3 DNA sequence: TGCGCCTGCAGCCAAGGTTCCAGCGGAGAGACGACCCAGTACTTC.

V gene TRBV3-1 (or the pseudogene TRBV3-2) combines with J gene TRBJ1-1; maybe TRBD1 (6 bases). The germline gives CDR1 LGHDT, CDR2 YNNKEL (reference sequence). The CDR3 has 17 amino acids. Trimming pared 0 bases from V and 10 bases from J, leaving 24 bases between. The CDR3 reads CASSQDSRTAKSSAAFF. CDR3 DNA sequence: TGTGCCAGCAGCCAAGACTCCAGGACAGCCAAATCTTCGGCAGCTTTCTTT.

This chain connects TRBV5-4 to TRBJ1-4; D is unresolved. V was cut by 6 bases and J by 12 bases, with 9 bases left in between. This CDR3 region has 10 residues. CDR1 SGHNT and CDR2 YYREEE come from the germline V gene (reference sequence). The CDR3 loop is CASTYRELFF. DNA for the CDR3: TGTGCCAGCACCTACCGGGAACTGTTTTTT. The variable domain in full, with the rest retrieved from reference TRBV5-4 and TRBJ1-4, is ETGVTQSPTHLIKTRGQQVTLRCSSQSGHNTVSWYQQALGQGPQFIFQYYREEENGRGNFPPRFSGLQFPNYSSELNVNALELDDSALYLCASTYRELFFGSGTQLSVL.

The rearrangement joins TRBV7-2 to TRBJ1-1; 9 bases map to TRBD1. J was trimmed by 2 bases and V by 2 bases; bases with no gene match: 3. Germline V gives CDR1 SGHTA, CDR2 FQGNSA. CDR3 size: 15 residues. The CDR3 sequence: CASSLWGQGNTEAFF. CDR3 DNA: TGTGCCAGCAGCTTATGGGGACAGGGTAACACTGAAGCTTTCTTT.

V gene TRBV30 combines with J gene TRBJ1-1, with D maybe TRBD1 (5 bases). This CDR3 region has 14 residues. CDR1 and CDR2 from the germline V gene are GTSNPN and SVGIG (reference sequence). V gave up 0 bases and J gave up 3 bases, with 11 bases separating them. The CDR3 is CAWSVRTWDTEAFF. In DNA, the CDR3 is TGTGCCTGGAGTGTAAGGACATGGGACACTGAAGCTTTCTTT.